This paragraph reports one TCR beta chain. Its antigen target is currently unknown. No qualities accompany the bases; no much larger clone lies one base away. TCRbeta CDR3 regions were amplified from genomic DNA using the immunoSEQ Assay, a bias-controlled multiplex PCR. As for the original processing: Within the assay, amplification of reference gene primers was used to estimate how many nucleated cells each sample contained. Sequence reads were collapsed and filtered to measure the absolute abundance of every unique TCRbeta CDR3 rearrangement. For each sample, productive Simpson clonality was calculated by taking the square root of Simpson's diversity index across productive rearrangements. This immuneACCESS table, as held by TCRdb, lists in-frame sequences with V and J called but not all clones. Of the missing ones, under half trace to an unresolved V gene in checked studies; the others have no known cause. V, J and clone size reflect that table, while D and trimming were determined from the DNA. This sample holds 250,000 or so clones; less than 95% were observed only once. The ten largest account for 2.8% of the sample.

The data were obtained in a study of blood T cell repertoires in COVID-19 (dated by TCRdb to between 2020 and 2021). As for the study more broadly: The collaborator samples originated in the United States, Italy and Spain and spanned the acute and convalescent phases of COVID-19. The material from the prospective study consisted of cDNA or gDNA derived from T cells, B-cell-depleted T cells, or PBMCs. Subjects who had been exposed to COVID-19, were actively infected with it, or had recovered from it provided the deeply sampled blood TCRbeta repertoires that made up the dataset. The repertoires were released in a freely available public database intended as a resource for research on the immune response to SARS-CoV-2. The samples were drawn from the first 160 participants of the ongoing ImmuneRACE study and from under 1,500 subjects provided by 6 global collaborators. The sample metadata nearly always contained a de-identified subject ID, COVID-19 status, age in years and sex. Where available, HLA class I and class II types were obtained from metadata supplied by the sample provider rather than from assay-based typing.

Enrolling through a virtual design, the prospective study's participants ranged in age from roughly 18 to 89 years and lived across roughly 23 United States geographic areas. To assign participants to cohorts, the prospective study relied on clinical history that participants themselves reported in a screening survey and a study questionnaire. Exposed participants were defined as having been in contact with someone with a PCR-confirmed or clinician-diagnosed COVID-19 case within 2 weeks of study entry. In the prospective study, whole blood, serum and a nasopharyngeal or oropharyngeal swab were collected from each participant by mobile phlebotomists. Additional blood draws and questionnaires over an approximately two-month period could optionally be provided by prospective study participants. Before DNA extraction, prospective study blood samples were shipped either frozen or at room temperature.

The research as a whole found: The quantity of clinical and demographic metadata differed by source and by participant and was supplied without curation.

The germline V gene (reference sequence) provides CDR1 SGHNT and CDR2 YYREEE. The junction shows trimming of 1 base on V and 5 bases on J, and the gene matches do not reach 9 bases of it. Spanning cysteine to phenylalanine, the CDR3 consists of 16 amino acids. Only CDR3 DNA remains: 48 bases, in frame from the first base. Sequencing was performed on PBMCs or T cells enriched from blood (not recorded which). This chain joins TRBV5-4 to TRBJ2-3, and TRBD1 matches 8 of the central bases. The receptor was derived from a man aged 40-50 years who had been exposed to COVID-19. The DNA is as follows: TGTGCCAGCAGCTTGAGTCTGACAGGGGCTAGAGATACGCAGTATTTT. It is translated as CASSLSLTGARDTQYF.